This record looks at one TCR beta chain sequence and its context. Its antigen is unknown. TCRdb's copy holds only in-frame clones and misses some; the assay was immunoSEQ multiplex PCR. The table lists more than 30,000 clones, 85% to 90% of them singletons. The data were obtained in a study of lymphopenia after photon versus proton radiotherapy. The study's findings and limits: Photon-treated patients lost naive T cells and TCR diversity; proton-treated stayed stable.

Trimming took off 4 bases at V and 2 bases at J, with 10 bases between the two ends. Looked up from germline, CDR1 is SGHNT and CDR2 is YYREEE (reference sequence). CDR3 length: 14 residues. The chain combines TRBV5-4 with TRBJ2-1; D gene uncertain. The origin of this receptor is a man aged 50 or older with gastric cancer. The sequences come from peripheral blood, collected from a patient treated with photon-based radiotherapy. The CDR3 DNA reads TGTGCCAGCAGCGGTTCGCTCGCCTACAATGAGCAGTTCTTC. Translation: CASSGSLAYNEQFF. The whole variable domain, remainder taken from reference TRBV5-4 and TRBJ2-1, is ETGVTQSPTHLIKTRGQQVTLRCSSQSGHNTVSWYQQALGQGPQFIFQYYREEENGRGNFPPRFSGLQFPNYSSELNVNALELDDSALYLCASSGSLAYNEQFFGPGTRLTVL.